These 9 T cell receptor beta chains were sequenced from one sample in a study of T cell changes during pregnancy in multiple sclerosis. Generated by immunoSEQ multiplex PCR, the TCRdb table keeps only in-frame clones and is missing some. The data show some 70,000 clones, 91% seen once. The input for sequencing was peripheral blood, taken in the second trimester of pregnancy. The source of these receptors is a female donor with multiple sclerosis, enrolled in a pregnancy study.

CDR3 nucleotides: TGCAGCGCGAGGGGCAGGGGAACGGGTAATATTGAAGCTTTCTTT. Translation gives CSARGRGTGNIEAFF. The chain joins TRBV29-1 to TRBJ1-1; TRBD1 is a possible D gene (6 bases). Germline V gives CDR1 SQVTM, CDR2 ANQGSEA. This CDR3 is built from 15 residues. Trimming stripped 7 bases from V and 7 bases from J, with 25 bases between.

The genes are TRBV4-2 and TRBJ2-7, with D uncertain. From germline, CDR1 is LGHNA and CDR2 YNFKEQ. The CDR3 runs 17 residues. Deletions cut 1 base from V and 1 base from J, with 17 bases between. CDR3 sequence (DNA): TGTGCCAGCAGCCAAGGATTTGGCATAAACCTTTCCTACGAGCAGTACTTC. This sequence encodes CASSQGFGINLSYEQYF.

The chain links TRBV5-5 to TRBJ2-2; 7 positions match TRBD2. The CDR3 sequence is 16 residues long. Losses at the gene ends were 4 bases for V and 0 bases for J; bases not matched to a gene: 6. CDR1 and CDR2 from the germline V gene are SGHKS and YYEKEE (reference sequence). CDR3 sequence reads: CASSRNAGANTGELFF. In DNA, the CDR3 is TGTGCCAGCAGCCGGAACGCGGGGGCGAACACCGGGGAGCTGTTTTTT. Complete variable domain (other parts from reference TRBV5-5 and TRBJ2-2): DAGVTQSPTHLIKTRGQQVTLRCSPISGHKSVSWYQQVLGQGPQFIFQYYEKEERGRGNFPDRFSARQFPNYSSELNVNALLLGDSALYLCASSRNAGANTGELFFGEGSRLTVL.

The chain couples TRBV7-9 to TRBJ1-4; 10 bases are a match to TRBD1. V shed 5 bases, J shed 8 bases, and the junction held 5 bases outside the gene matches. CDR1 SEHNR and CDR2 FQNEAQ come from the germline V gene (reference sequence). This CDR3 region has 14 residues. CDR3 nucleotide sequence: TGTGCCAGCAGCGCTTTGACAGGGGGCGAAAAACTGTTTTTT. This codes for CASSALTGGEKLFF.

The gene calls are TRBV11-1 and TRBJ2-1, with 10 bases matching TRBD2. J gave up 0 bases and V 8 bases, and 4 bases lay outside the gene matches. This CDR3 spans 15 amino acids. Germline V gene sequence: CDR1 SGHAT, CDR2 FQDESV (reference sequence). CDR3 coding DNA: TGTGCCAGCGGGCTAGCGGGGGCCTCCTACAATGAGCAGTTCTTC. It codes for CASGLAGASYNEQFF.

This clone has a single count. The V gene is TRBV5-1, the J gene TRBJ1-1; 9 bases match TRBD1. There are 15 residues in the CDR3. In germline, CDR1 is SGHRS, CDR2 YFSETQ. V was clipped by 4 bases and J by 2 bases; unmatched bases: 6. The CDR3 nucleotides are TGCGCCAGCAGCCCCGGGACAGGGACAAACACTGAAGCTTTCTTT. Protein sequence: CASSPGTGTNTEAFF.

V is TRBV5-5 and J is TRBJ1-3; tentatively, D is TRBD1 (6 bases). Trimming cost V 3 bases and J 0 bases, with 10 bases left between them. Germline CDR1 SGHKS, CDR2 YYEKEE (reference sequence). CDR3 length: 15 residues. The CDR3 spells CASSYGQNSGNTIYF. The CDR3 DNA is TGTGCCAGCAGCTACGGACAGAACTCTGGAAACACCATATATTTT.

The CDR3 bases are TGTGCCAGCAGCTTGGTCGGGGGGAACACTGAAGCTTTCTTT. Its translation: CASSLVGGNTEAFF. V and J are TRBV5-6 and TRBJ1-1; TRBD1 is a possible D gene (5 bases). Germline V gives CDR1 SGHDT, CDR2 YYEEEE. This CDR3 is built from 14 residues. Trimming stripped 0 bases from V and 1 base from J, with 7 bases between.

The rearrangement joins TRBV11-1 to TRBJ1-2; TRBD1 might be the D (6 bases). The ends were cut back, 8 bases at V and 7 bases at J, with 20 bases in the middle. CDR1 is SGHAT, CDR2 FQDESV, per germline (reference sequence). The CDR3 length is 14 residues. The CDR3 DNA reads as TGTGCCAGCTCCGACAGGAATGGGCTATTTGGCTACACCTTC. Its translation: CASSDRNGLFGYTF.